This T cell receptor beta chain is drawn from a study of T cell responses to AZD1222 COVID-19 vaccine. Across the study: Second-dose schedules of about 4 or about 12 weeks were combined. Study findings and constraints: Spike-wide vaccine-associated CD4 TCRs dominated at 160-218 and 743-854.

The assay was immunoSEQ multiplex PCR, and TCRdb's table has in-frame clones only and misses some. This sample yields approximately 190,000 clones, of which about 92% are seen a single time; approximately 1.4% belongs to the top ten. On this clone: Its specificity is unknown.

Germline V gene sequence: CDR1 MNHNY, CDR2 SVGAGI (reference sequence). The CDR3 has 15 amino acids. The V gene lost 5 bases and the J gene lost 1 base, with 14 bases spanning the gap. Specimen: peripheral blood, collected on day 0 of AZD1222 vaccination. This sequence originates from an adult in good health. The chain carries TRBV6-6 and TRBJ2-5; tentatively, D is TRBD1 or TRBD2 (5 bases each). The CDR3 is CASSGTGAPQETQYF. The DNA for the CDR3 is TGTGCCAGCAGTGGGACCGGGGCCCCCCAAGAGACCCAGTACTTC.